This is a list of T cell receptor beta chains from one sample in a study of blood T cell repertoires in COVID-19. Repertoires were generated with immunoSEQ multiplex PCR, while TCRdb's copy carries only in-frame clones and drops some. Of 100,000 or so clones listed, about 85% are singletons. The specimen was peripheral blood. The receptors shown here come from a man aged 45 to 65 with active or convalescent COVID-19. Both conserved end residues are part of each CDR3. A D gene is named only where the DNA matches it firmly. Clone size appears in some rows only: once, few, many, or a class for an expanded clone.

j_call | v_call | d_call | clone_size | cdr3_aa | cdr3_nt
TRBJ1-1 | TRBV6-6 | TRBD1 | . | CASRPRTGGDTEAFF | TGTGCCAGCAGACCCAGGACAGGGGGTGACACTGAAGCTTTCTTT
TRBJ1-5 | TRBV19 | . | . | CASSSPRRNSNQPQHF | TGTGCCAGTAGTTCACCTCGGAGGAATAGCAATCAGCCCCAGCATTTT
TRBJ1-2 | TRBV14 | TRBD1 | . | CASSQDRVYGYTF | TGTGCCAGCAGCCAGGACAGGGTTTATGGCTACACCTTC
TRBJ1-6 | TRBV7-7 | TRBD1 | . | CASSTDRWIRGSPLHF | TGTGCTAGCAGCACGGACAGGTGGATTCGAGGTTCACCCCTCCACTTT
TRBJ2-5 | TRBV5-1 | TRBD2 | . | CASSITPTSGAPKETQYF | TGCGCCAGCAGCATCACCCCGACTAGCGGAGCCCCCAAAGAGACCCAGTACTTC
TRBJ2-3 | TRBV5-1 | . | . | CASSFGQLHDTQYF | TGCGCCAGCAGCTTTGGACAGCTCCACGATACGCAGTATTTT
TRBJ2-2 | TRBV7-9 | . | . | CASSLDEAGPNTGELFF | TGTGCCAGCAGCTTAGATGAGGCGGGACCGAACACCGGGGAGCTGTTTTTT
TRBJ1-1 | TRBV19 | TRBD1 | . | CASSTPGQKMNTEAFF | TGTGCCAGTAGTACCCCGGGACAGAAGATGAACACTGAAGCTTTCTTT
TRBJ2-7 | TRBV5-1 | TRBD2 | . | CASSWNLAGREQYF | TGCGCCAGCAGCTGGAACCTAGCGGGACGCGAGCAGTACTTC
TRBJ2-7 | TRBV11-2 | TRBD1 | . | CASSLDVWGRGKTYEQYF | TGTGCCAGCAGCTTAGATGTGTGGGGCAGGGGGAAAACCTACGAGCAGTACTTC
TRBJ1-6 | TRBV10-3 | . | few | CAIGVVTGVNSPLHF | TGTGCCATCGGAGTAGTCACAGGAGTTAATTCACCCCTCCACTTT
TRBJ1-2 | TRBV6-5 | . | . | CASSRRNRDYGYTF | TGTGCCAGCAGCCGCCGAAACAGAGACTATGGCTACACCTTC
TRBJ2-5 | TRBV12-3/TRBV12-4 | TRBD1 | . | CASTRDREKTQYF | TGTGCCAGCACCAGGGACAGGGAAAAGACCCAGTACTTC
TRBJ2-3 | TRBV6-5 | TRBD1 | . | CASSSPDRGRGDTQYF | TGTGCCAGCAGTTCCCCCGACAGGGGAAGGGGAGATACGCAGTATTTT
TRBJ2-5 | TRBV6-1 | TRBD2 | . | CASSETSGRIRETQYF | TGTGCCAGCAGTGAAACTAGCGGGAGGATTAGGGAGACCCAGTACTTC
TRBJ2-7 | TRBV20-1 | . | once | CSASPGSYEQYF | TGCAGTGCCAGTCCGGGATCCTACGAGCAGTACTTC
TRBJ1-1 | TRBV14 | TRBD1 | . | CASSQQTGGSEAFF | TGTGCCAGCAGCCAACAGACAGGGGGATCTGAAGCTTTCTTT
TRBJ2-3 | TRBV7-3 | TRBD1 | . | CASSATGTGVYF | TGTGCCAGCAGCGCAACCGGGACAGGGGTATATTTT
TRBJ2-3 | TRBV19 | . | . | CASSITSDWTDTQYF | TGTGCCAGTAGTATCACCAGCGATTGGACAGATACGCAGTATTTT
TRBJ2-1 | TRBV7-3 | . | . | CASSPPGSRNEQFF | TGTGCCAGCAGCCCCCCCGGGAGCCGCAATGAGCAGTTCTTC
TRBJ2-5 | TRBV5-4 | TRBD2 | . | CASSQSRGTSVETQYF | TGTGCCAGCAGCCAATCTCGTGGGACTAGCGTAGAGACCCAGTACTTC
TRBJ1-2 | TRBV27 | . | . | CASSRQTGNSGYTF | TGTGCCAGCAGCAGGCAGACCGGGAACTCTGGCTACACCTTC
TRBJ2-5 | TRBV7-8 | . | . | CAIRQEPRETQYF | TGTGCCATAAGACAGGAGCCACGAGAGACCCAGTACTTC
TRBJ1-2 | TRBV7-2 | TRBD1 | many | CASSSLQGRGGYTF | TGTGCCAGCAGCTCTCTACAGGGGCGAGGTGGCTACACCTTC
TRBJ1-1 | TRBV2 | . | . | CASSPVRTEAFF | TGTGCCAGCAGTCCCGTTCGGACTGAAGCTTTCTTT
TRBJ1-2 | TRBV6-5 | . | . | CASSYAALGYGYTF | TGTGCCAGCAGTTACGCGGCACTAGGCTATGGCTACACCTTC
TRBJ2-5 | TRBV7-3 | . | . | CASSLGLSETQYF | TGTGCCAGCAGCCTCGGACTATCTGAGACCCAGTACTTC
TRBJ1-4 | TRBV11-2 | . | . | CASRLGGPDEKLFF | TGTGCCAGCAGGCTGGGGGGGCCGGATGAAAAACTGTTTTTT
TRBJ1-4 | TRBV7-3 | . | . | CASSPRRGSNEKLFF | TGTGCCAGCAGCCCTAGGAGGGGTTCTAATGAAAAACTGTTTTTT
TRBJ1-1 | TRBV14 | TRBD1 | . | CASSLTGGTEAFF | TGTGCCAGCAGCCTTACAGGGGGCACTGAAGCTTTCTTT
TRBJ1-4 | TRBV29-1 | . | few | CSGRGTGEKLFF | TGCAGCGGGCGGGGGACGGGAGAAAAACTGTTTTTT
TRBJ2-1 | TRBV10-3 | . | . | CAIRPAGVMEQFF | TGTGCCATCCGCCCGGCAGGGGTAATGGAGCAGTTCTTC
TRBJ2-7 | TRBV2 | TRBD1 | . | CASREGQGPYEQYF | TGTGCCAGCAGGGAGGGACAGGGACCCTACGAGCAGTACTTC
TRBJ2-5 | TRBV27 | . | . | CASGHPQETQYF | TGTGCCAGTGGACACCCCCAAGAGACCCAGTACTTC
TRBJ2-1 | TRBV2 | . | . | CASGTDYNEQFF | TGTGCCAGCGGGACTGACTACAATGAGCAGTTCTTC
TRBJ1-6 | TRBV3-1/TRBV3-2 | . | . | CASSRGFSNSPLHF | TGTGCCAGCAGCCGAGGGTTTTCGAATTCACCCCTCCACTTT
TRBJ2-7 | TRBV12-3/TRBV12-4 | . | . | CASSFFHEQYF | TGTGCCAGCAGTTTCTTCCACGAGCAGTACTTC
TRBJ1-3 | TRBV30 | . | . | CAGGASGNTIYF | TGTGCCGGAGGGGCCTCTGGAAACACCATATATTTT
TRBJ2-3 | TRBV5-6 | TRBD2 | . | CASSLDGLAVRYTQYF | TGTGCCAGCAGCTTGGACGGACTAGCCGTACGCTATACGCAGTATTTT
TRBJ2-5 | TRBV4-1 | . | . | CASSLGDSQETQYF | TGCGCCAGCAGCCTCGGAGACAGCCAAGAGACCCAGTACTTC
TRBJ1-2 | TRBV19 | . | . | CATTEEGGGNYGYTF | TGTGCCACCACGGAGGAGGGTGGGGGTAACTATGGCTACACCTTC
TRBJ2-7 | TRBV28 | TRBD1 | . | CASLSGTGWEQYF | TGTGCCAGCTTAAGCGGGACAGGGTGGGAGCAGTACTTC
TRBJ1-1 | TRBV25-1 | . | . | CASSEYFRGSDTEAFF | TGTGCCAGCAGTGAATATTTTCGGGGTTCGGACACTGAAGCTTTCTTT
TRBJ2-3 | TRBV3-1/TRBV3-2 | TRBD2 | . | CASSPLAGADTQYF | TGTGCCAGCAGCCCCCTAGCGGGCGCAGATACGCAGTATTTT
TRBJ2-7 | TRBV24-1 | TRBD1 | once | CATSARGTGGYEQYF | TGTGCCACCAGTGCCAGGGGGACAGGGGGCTACGAGCAGTACTTC
TRBJ2-5 | TRBV6-5 | . | few | CASSTPGMRETQYF | TGTGCCAGCAGTACTCCGGGTATGCGAGAGACCCAGTACTTC
TRBJ1-2 | TRBV19 | . | once | CATSVGINYGYTF | TGTGCCACCTCAGTGGGCATAAACTATGGCTACACCTTC
TRBJ2-5 | TRBV24-1 | . | . | CATSDLPSGSQETQYF | TGTGCCACCAGTGATTTGCCGTCAGGCTCTCAAGAGACCCAGTACTTC
TRBJ2-7 | TRBV7-9 | TRBD2 | . | CASSRSGSGFEQYF | TGTGCCAGCAGCCGTAGCGGGAGTGGTTTCGAGCAGTACTTC
TRBJ2-3 | TRBV24-1 | . | . | CATSDIQGVTDTQYF | TGTGCCACCAGTGATATACAGGGAGTCACAGATACGCAGTATTTT
TRBJ1-3 | TRBV5-4 | . | . | CASSLSGGSGNTIYF | TGTGCCAGCAGCTTGAGCGGGGGCAGTGGAAACACCATATATTTT
TRBJ2-5 | TRBV24-1 | TRBD1 | . | CATSFPTGGLQETQYF | TGTGCCACCAGTTTCCCGACAGGGGGTTTGCAAGAGACCCAGTACTTC
TRBJ2-3 | TRBV5-1 | . | . | CASSTGHSTDTQYF | TGCGCCAGCAGCACGGGACATAGCACAGATACGCAGTATTTT
TRBJ2-1 | TRBV27 | TRBD2 | once | CASRPSGYNEQFF | TGTGCCAGCAGGCCTAGCGGCTACAATGAGCAGTTCTTC
TRBJ2-1 | TRBV5-6 | TRBD2 | . | CASSLGLAGVEQFF | TGTGCCAGCAGCTTGGGGCTAGCGGGAGTGGAGCAGTTCTTC